These T cell receptor beta chains were read from a single sample in a study of Ad26.COV2.S vaccination and SARS-CoV-2 variants. Sequencing was performed with immunoSEQ multiplex PCR; in TCRdb, only in-frame clones are kept and a portion is missing. This sample has fewer than 50,000 clones, with 83% found just once. This material consisted of peripheral blood, taken after recovery from COVID-19. These receptors all stem from a human donor who had recovered from COVID-19. Both conserved end residues are part of each CDR3. D genes are given only for firm matches. Only part of the rows carry a size: once, few, many, or a class if the clone is expanded.

cdr3_nt: TGTGCCAGCTCCCTGACTAGCGGGAGAGTAGATACGCAGTATTTT
cdr3_aa: CASSLTSGRVDTQYF
clone_size: .
d_call: TRBD2
j_call: TRBJ2-3
v_call: TRBV2

cdr3_nt: TGTGCCAGCATCCGGGGCCAGGGCAGGGGTGGGGCCAACGTCCTGACTTTC
cdr3_aa: CASIRGQGRGGANVLTF
clone_size: .
d_call: .
j_call: TRBJ2-6
v_call: TRBV28

cdr3_nt: TGTGCCAGCAGGGTAGGATCCAATAGCAATCAGCCCCAGCATTTT
cdr3_aa: CASRVGSNSNQPQHF
clone_size: .
d_call: .
j_call: TRBJ1-5
v_call: TRBV2

cdr3_nt: TGTGCCAGCAGTGAATCGGGCTACACCTTC
cdr3_aa: CASSESGYTF
clone_size: few
d_call: .
j_call: TRBJ1-2
v_call: TRBV6-1

cdr3_nt: TGTGCCAGCAGTGTCCCAGGGGCAGCAGAGACCCAGTACTTC
cdr3_aa: CASSVPGAAETQYF
clone_size: .
d_call: .
j_call: TRBJ2-5
v_call: TRBV2

cdr3_nt: TGTGCCAGCAGCTTAGGTGGCAGGGTGAACACTGAAGCTTTCTTT
cdr3_aa: CASSLGGRVNTEAFF
clone_size: .
d_call: .
j_call: TRBJ1-1
v_call: TRBV7-2

cdr3_nt: TGTGCCAGCAGCTTAGACAAACCTAACTATGGCTACACCTTC
cdr3_aa: CASSLDKPNYGYTF
clone_size: .
d_call: .
j_call: TRBJ1-2
v_call: TRBV11-2

cdr3_nt: TGTGCCAGCAGCCAACCAGGGGCTACTGAAGCTTTCTTT
cdr3_aa: CASSQPGATEAFF
clone_size: .
d_call: .
j_call: TRBJ1-1
v_call: TRBV4-2

cdr3_nt: TGTGCCAGCAGCCATCCTCCGGGCGTCGGGCCGACCTACGAGCAGTACTTC
cdr3_aa: CASSHPPGVGPTYEQYF
clone_size: .
d_call: .
j_call: TRBJ2-7
v_call: TRBV14

cdr3_nt: TGTGCCAGCAGCTCGGGACAGAGCTCCTATAATTCACCCCTCCACTTT
cdr3_aa: CASSSGQSSYNSPLHF
clone_size: .
d_call: TRBD1
j_call: TRBJ1-6
v_call: TRBV13

cdr3_nt: TGTGCCAGCAGTTCCAGGACCGGTGAGCAGTTCTTC
cdr3_aa: CASSSRTGEQFF
clone_size: .
d_call: .
j_call: TRBJ2-1
v_call: TRBV7-3

cdr3_nt: TGTGCCAGCAGCCCGTTTACACAGGGGATCTTTGGAAACACCATATATTTT
cdr3_aa: CASSPFTQGIFGNTIYF
clone_size: .
d_call: TRBD1
j_call: TRBJ1-3
v_call: TRBV3-1/TRBV3-2

cdr3_nt: TGCGCCAGCAGCTCCAACCCGACAACCCAAGAGACCCAGTACTTC
cdr3_aa: CASSSNPTTQETQYF
clone_size: .
d_call: .
j_call: TRBJ2-5
v_call: TRBV5-1

cdr3_nt: TGCGCCAGCAGCCCGGCCGCCGGTGTGACAGGGGTAATCGGCTACACCTTC
cdr3_aa: CASSPAAGVTGVIGYTF
clone_size: .
d_call: TRBD1
j_call: TRBJ1-2
v_call: TRBV4-1

cdr3_nt: TGTGCCAGTAGTATTTGGGGAAGCAATCAGCCCCAGCATTTT
cdr3_aa: CASSIWGSNQPQHF
clone_size: .
d_call: .
j_call: TRBJ1-5
v_call: TRBV19